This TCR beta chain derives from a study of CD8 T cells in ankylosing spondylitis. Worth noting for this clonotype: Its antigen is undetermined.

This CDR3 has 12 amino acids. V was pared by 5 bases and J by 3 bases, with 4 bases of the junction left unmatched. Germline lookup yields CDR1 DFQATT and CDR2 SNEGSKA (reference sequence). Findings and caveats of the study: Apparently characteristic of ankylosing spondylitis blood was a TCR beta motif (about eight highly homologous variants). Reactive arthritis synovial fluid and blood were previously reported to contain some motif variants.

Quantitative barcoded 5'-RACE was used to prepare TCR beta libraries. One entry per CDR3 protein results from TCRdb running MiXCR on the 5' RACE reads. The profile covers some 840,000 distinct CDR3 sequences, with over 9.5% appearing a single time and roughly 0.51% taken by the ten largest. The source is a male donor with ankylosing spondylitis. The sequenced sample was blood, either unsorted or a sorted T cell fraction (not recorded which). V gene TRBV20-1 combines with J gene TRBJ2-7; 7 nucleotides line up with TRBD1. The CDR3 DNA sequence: TGCAGTGCTGGGACAGACGACTACGAGCAGTACTTC. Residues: CSAGTDDYEQYF.